This passage covers 14 T cell receptor beta chains from one sample sequenced in a study of immune evolution from preneoplasia to lung adenocarcinoma. Sequencing used immunoSEQ multiplex PCR; TCRdb keeps in-frame clones, though not all of them. The table has 5,000 or so clones, roughly 83% seen once; the top ten hold 3.5% to 4%. The specimen sequenced was FFPE adjacent normal lung tissue. Source of these receptors: a person in their 70s with lung adenocarcinoma.

The chain recombines TRBV29-1 with TRBJ2-7; 12 positions match TRBD1. Germline trimming cut 3 bases from V and 2 bases from J; bases unmatched to any gene: 2. The CDR3 covers 14 residues. Germline V lookup: CDR1 SQVTM, CDR2 ANQGSEA. Here the CDR3 reads CSVEGTGGTYEQYF. CDR3 sequence (DNA): TGCAGCGTTGAGGGGACAGGGGGCACCTACGAGCAGTACTTC.

J is TRBJ2-3 and V is TRBV4-2; 7 bases match TRBD1. Germline assignment: CDR1 LGHNA and CDR2 YNFKEQ. Unmatched junction bases numbered 12, after V lost 8 bases and J lost 4 bases. The length of the CDR3 is 15 residues. DNA of the CDR3: TGTGCCAGCGGCAAGGGGGCCCAAACGGCAGATACGCAGTATTTT. Protein product: CASGKGAQTADTQYF.

The chain joins TRBV11-3 to TRBJ1-2; 7 positions agree with TRBD1. The ends lost 2 bases at V and 2 bases at J; junction bases unmatched: 11. The CDR3 runs 17 residues. The V gene's germline CDR1 is SGHNT and CDR2 YENEEA. Here the CDR3 DNA reads TGTGCCAGCAGCTTAAAGACAGGGTGGCCCCACAACTATGGCTACACCTTC. This translates into CASSLKTGWPHNYGYTF.

The chain carries TRBV7-9 and TRBJ2-3; 10 nucleotides line up with TRBD2. This CDR3 contains 15 residues. V gave up 5 bases and J gave up 4 bases; unmatched junction bases: 6. Germline V CDR1 and CDR2: SEHNR, FQNEAQ (reference sequence). The CDR3 spells CASSPGSGGPDTQYF. The DNA for the CDR3 is TGTGCCAGCAGCCCCGGTAGCGGGGGGCCAGATACGCAGTATTTT.

CDR3 in amino acids: CASSSQPNSNQPQHF. DNA of the CDR3: TGCGCCAGCAGCTCTCAGCCTAATAGCAATCAGCCCCAGCATTTT. This chain connects TRBV5-1 to TRBJ1-5; D remains unclear. V was pared by 3 bases and J by 0 bases, with 10 bases between. Germline V gene data show CDR1 as SGHRS and CDR2 as YFSETQ. The CDR3 is 15 residues long.

This clone came up a few times. The chain carries TRBV6-4 and TRBJ2-3; TRBD1 agrees at 8 bases. V lost 4 bases to trimming and J lost 4 bases; unmatched junction nucleotides: 7. The germline V gene encodes CDR1 MRHNA and CDR2 SNTAGT. This CDR3 comprises 15 residues. The CDR3, as DNA: TGTGCCAGCAGTGTCGGGGCAGGGGGCGCAGATACGCAGTATTTT. It codes for CASSVGAGGADTQYF.

The V gene is TRBV7-8, the J gene TRBJ2-1, with D maybe TRBD2 (5 bases). The CDR3 loop spans 14 amino acids. V lost 5 bases and J lost 4, with 12 bases in between. Germline V lookup: CDR1 SGHVS, CDR2 FQNEAQ. For the CDR3, the DNA is TGTGCCAGCAGCCGGGTAAGAGGGTACAATGAGCAGTTCTTC. Translating it yields CASSRVRGYNEQFF.

The rearrangement joins TRBV6-1 to TRBJ2-7, with a weak D call TRBD2 (5 bases). Germline CDR1 MNHNS, CDR2 SASEGT. This CDR3 has 11 residues. Trimming removed 7 bases at V and 2 bases at J, with 6 bases between. The CDR3 sequence: CASKLAYEQYF. The CDR3 nucleotides are TGTGCCAGCAAACTAGCCTACGAGCAGTACTTC.

The chain uses TRBV5-1 and TRBJ2-7; possibly TRBD1 or TRBD2 for D (5 bases each). The CDR3 is 14 amino acids. Germline CDR1 and CDR2: SGHRS and YFSETQ. V lost 3 bases, J lost 4 bases, and 14 bases lay in between. CDR3 amino acids: CASSSYMGEYEQYF. CDR3 nucleotide sequence: TGCGCCAGCAGCTCTTACATGGGGGAATACGAGCAGTACTTC. The entire variable domain, with the rest obtained from reference TRBV5-1 and TRBJ2-7, is as follows: KAGVTQTPRYLIKTRGQQVTLSCSPISGHRSVSWYQQTPGQGLQFLFEYFSETQRNKGNFPGRFSGRQFSNSRSEMNVSTLELGDSALYLCASSSYMGEYEQYFGPGTRLTVT.

The rearrangement links TRBV19 to TRBJ2-3; 7 nucleotides match TRBD2. Germline V gene sequence: CDR1 LNHDA, CDR2 SQIVND (reference sequence). The V and J ends lost 5 bases and 3 bases, in that order; junction bases with no gene match: 11. This CDR3 is 16 amino acids long. The CDR3, as DNA: TGTGCCAGTAGTGCCTGGGGGAGGGTTCAGACAGATACGCAGTATTTT. Translating it yields CASSAWGRVQTDTQYF. The variable domain in full, completed from reference TRBV19 and TRBJ2-3, reads DGGITQSPKYLFRKEGQNVTLSCEQNLNHDAMYWYRQDPGQGLRLIYYSQIVNDFQKGDIAEGYSVSREKKESFPLTVTSAQKNPTAFYLCASSAWGRVQTDTQYFGPGTRLTVL.

This chain's CDR3 is CASSVSGSGNTIYF. CDR3 DNA: TGTGCCAGCAGTGTATCAGGTTCTGGAAACACCATATATTTT. The V call is TRBV2, the J call TRBJ1-3; D gene unclear. Germline V gene data show CDR1 as SNHLY and CDR2 as FYNNEI. The CDR3 totals 14 residues. The V and J ends lost 4 bases and 1 base respectively, with 8 bases between them.

The V gene is TRBV27, the J gene TRBJ1-2; 7 bases agree with TRBD1. Germline CDR1 MNHEY, CDR2 SMNVEV (reference sequence). V trimming: 3 bases; J trimming: 2 bases; junction bases outside the gene matches: 3. This CDR3 contains 14 residues. CDR3 coding DNA: TGTGCCAGCAGTTTGACAGGGTCGAACTATGGCTACACCTTC. Amino acids: CASSLTGSNYGYTF.

This sequence joins TRBV7-8 and TRBJ1-1; 9 positions match TRBD1. With 0 bases clipped from V and 1 base from J, the junction kept 6 bases outside the gene matches. CDR1 and CDR2 (germline): SGHVS, FQNEAQ. The CDR3 extends over 17 amino acids. The CDR3 region has the DNA TGTGCCAGCAGCTTAGCGGATGGACAGGGGCCGAACACTGAAGCTTTCTTT. This gives the protein CASSLADGQGPNTEAFF.

V usage is TRBV5-4 and J usage is TRBJ1-3; no definite D call. The CDR3 totals 12 residues. CDR1 is SGHNT and CDR2 is YYREEE in the germline V gene (reference sequence). The germline V and J ends were trimmed by 0 bases and 8 bases, with 6 bases remaining between them. The CDR3 sequence: CASSLVVDTIYF. CDR3 nucleotides: TGTGCCAGCAGCTTGGTTGTGGACACCATATATTTT.